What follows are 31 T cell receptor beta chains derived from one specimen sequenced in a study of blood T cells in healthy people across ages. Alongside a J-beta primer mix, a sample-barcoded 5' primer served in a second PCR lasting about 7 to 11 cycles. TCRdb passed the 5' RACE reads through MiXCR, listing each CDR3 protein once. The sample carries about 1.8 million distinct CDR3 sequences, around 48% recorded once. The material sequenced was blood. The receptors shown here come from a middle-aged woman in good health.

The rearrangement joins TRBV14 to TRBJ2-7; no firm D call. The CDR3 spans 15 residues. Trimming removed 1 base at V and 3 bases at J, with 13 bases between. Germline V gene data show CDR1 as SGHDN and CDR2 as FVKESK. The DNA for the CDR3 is TGTGCCAGCAGCCAAGCAAGGTCTGGGCTCTACGAGCAGTACTTC. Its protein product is CASSQARSGLYEQYF.

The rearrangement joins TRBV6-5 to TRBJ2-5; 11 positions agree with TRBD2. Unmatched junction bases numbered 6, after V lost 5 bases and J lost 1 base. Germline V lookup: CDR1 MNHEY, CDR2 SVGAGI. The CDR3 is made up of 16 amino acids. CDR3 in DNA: TGTGCCAGCAGTATAGCGGGGGGGCAAGGCCAAGAGACCCAGTACTTC. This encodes CASSIAGGQGQETQYF.

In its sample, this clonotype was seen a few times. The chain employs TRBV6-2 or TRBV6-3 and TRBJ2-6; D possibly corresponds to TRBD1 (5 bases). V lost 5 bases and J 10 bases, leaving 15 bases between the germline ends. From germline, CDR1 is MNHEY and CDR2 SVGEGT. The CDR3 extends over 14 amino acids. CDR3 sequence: CASSTQGIENVLTF. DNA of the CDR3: TGTGCCAGCAGTACCCAGGGTATTGAGAACGTCCTGACTTTC.

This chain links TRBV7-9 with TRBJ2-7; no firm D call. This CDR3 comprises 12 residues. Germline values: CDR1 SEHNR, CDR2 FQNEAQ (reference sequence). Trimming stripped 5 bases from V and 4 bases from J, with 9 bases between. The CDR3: CASSRQRYEQYF. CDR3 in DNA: TGTGCCAGCAGCCGGCAGAGGTACGAGCAGTACTTC.

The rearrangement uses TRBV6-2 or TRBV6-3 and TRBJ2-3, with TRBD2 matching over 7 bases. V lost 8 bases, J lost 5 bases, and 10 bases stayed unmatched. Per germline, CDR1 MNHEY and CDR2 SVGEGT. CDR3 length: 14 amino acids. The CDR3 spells CASGERGWVDTQYF. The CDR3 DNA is TGTGCCAGCGGAGAGCGGGGTTGGGTAGATACGCAGTATTTT.

Written as DNA, the CDR3 is TGTGCCAGCAGCTGGGGCAGGGAGGGGTTCAATGAGCAGTTCTTC. Amino acid sequence: CASSWGREGFNEQFF. V usage is TRBV13 and J usage is TRBJ2-1; 7 bases are a match to TRBD2. Germline V gene lookup returns CDR1 PRHDT and CDR2 FYEKMQ (reference sequence). V was clipped by 4 bases and J by 6 bases; unmatched bases: 9. The CDR3 loop spans 15 amino acids.

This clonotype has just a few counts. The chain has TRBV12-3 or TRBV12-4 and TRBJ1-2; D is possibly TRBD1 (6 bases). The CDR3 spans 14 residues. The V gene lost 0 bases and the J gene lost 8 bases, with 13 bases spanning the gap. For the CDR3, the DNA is TGTGCCAGCAGTTTAGCTATGGACAGCTACGGCTACACCTTC. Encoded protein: CASSLAMDSYGYTF.

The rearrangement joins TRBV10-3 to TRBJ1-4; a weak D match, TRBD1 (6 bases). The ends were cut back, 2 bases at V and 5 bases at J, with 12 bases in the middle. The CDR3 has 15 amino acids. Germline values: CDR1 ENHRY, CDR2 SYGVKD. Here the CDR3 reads CAISERTEPNEKLFF. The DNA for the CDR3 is TGTGCCATCAGTGAGAGGACAGAGCCAAATGAAAAACTGTTTTTT.

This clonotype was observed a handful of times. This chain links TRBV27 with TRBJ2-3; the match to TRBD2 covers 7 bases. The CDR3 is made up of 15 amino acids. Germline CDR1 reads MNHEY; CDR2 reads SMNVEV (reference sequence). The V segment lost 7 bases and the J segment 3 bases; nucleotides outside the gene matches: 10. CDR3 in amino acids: CASKLLASGTDTQYF. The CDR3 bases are TGTGCCAGCAAACTACTAGCGTCGGGTACAGATACGCAGTATTTT.

The CDR3 loop reads CASRHQRGPSYNEQFF. CDR3 DNA: TGTGCCAGCAGGCACCAGCGGGGGCCATCCTACAATGAGCAGTTCTTC. J is TRBJ2-1 and V is TRBV7-2; 8 bases map to TRBD2. Germline V gene sequence: CDR1 SGHTA, CDR2 FQGNSA. The CDR3 consists of 16 residues. V shed 6 bases and J 1 base; nucleotides not matched to a gene: 8.

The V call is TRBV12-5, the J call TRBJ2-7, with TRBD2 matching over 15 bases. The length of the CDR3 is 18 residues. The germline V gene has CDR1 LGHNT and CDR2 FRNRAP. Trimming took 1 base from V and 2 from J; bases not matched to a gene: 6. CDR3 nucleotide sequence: TGTGCTAGTGGTTTGGCCTCGGGACTAGCGGGGGGAACCTACGAGCAGTACTTC. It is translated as CASGLASGLAGGTYEQYF. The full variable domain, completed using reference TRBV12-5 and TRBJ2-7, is DARVTQTPRHKVTEMGQEVTMRCQPILGHNTVFWYRQTMMQGLELLAYFRNRAPLDDSGMPKDRFSAEMPDATLATLKIQPSEPRDSAVYFCASGLASGLAGGTYEQYFGPGTRLTVT.

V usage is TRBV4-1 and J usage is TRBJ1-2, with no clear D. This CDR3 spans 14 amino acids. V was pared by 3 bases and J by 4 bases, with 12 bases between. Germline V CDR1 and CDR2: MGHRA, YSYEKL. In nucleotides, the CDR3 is TGCGCCAGCAGCCAGCTGGGAGGCAGCTATGGCTACACCTTC. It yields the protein CASSQLGGSYGYTF.

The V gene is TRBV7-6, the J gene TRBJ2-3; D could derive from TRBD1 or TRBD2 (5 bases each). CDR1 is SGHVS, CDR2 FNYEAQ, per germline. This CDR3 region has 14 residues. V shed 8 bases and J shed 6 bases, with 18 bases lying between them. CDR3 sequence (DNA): TGTGCCAGCTCCCGAGGGGTTCTTAGTGATACGCAGTATTTT. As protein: CASSRGVLSDTQYF.

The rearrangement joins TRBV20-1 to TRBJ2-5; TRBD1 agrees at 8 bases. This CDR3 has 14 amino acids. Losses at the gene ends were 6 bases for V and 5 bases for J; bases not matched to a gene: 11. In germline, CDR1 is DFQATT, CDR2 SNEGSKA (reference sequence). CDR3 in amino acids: CSAPLGQVGETQYF. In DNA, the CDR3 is TGCAGTGCCCCACTGGGACAGGTCGGGGAGACCCAGTACTTC.

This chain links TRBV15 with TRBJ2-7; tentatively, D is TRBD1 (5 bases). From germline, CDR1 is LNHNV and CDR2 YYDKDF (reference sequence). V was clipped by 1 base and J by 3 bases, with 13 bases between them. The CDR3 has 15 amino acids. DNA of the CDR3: TGTGCCACCAGCAGAGGGGGCCTAGATAGCTACGAGCAGTACTTC. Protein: CATSRGGLDSYEQYF.

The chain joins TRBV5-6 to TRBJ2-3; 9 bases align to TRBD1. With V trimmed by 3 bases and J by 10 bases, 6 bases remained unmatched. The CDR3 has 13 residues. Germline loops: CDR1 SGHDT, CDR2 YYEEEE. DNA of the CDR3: TGTGCCAGCAGCTGGGGACAGGGATGCGCGCAGTATTTT. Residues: CASSWGQGCAQYF.

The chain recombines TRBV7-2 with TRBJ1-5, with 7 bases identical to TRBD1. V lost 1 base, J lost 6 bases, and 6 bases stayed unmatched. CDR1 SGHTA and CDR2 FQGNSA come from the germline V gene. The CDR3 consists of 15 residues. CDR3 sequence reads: CASSLGTGWGQPQHF. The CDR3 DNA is TGTGCCAGCAGCTTAGGGACAGGCTGGGGTCAGCCCCAGCATTTT. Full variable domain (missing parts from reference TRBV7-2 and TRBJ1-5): GAGVSQSPSNKVTEKGKDVELRCDPISGHTALYWYRQSLGQGLEFLIYFQGNSAPDKSGLPSDRFSAERTGGSVSTLTIQRTQQEDSAVYLCASSLGTGWGQPQHFGDGTRLSIL.

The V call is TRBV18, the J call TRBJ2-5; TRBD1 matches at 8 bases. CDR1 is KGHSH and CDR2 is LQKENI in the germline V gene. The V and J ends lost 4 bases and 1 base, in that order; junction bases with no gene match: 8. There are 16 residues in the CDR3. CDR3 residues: CASSLPGTGIQETQYF. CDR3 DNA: TGTGCCAGCTCACTCCCCGGGACAGGTATCCAAGAGACCCAGTACTTC.

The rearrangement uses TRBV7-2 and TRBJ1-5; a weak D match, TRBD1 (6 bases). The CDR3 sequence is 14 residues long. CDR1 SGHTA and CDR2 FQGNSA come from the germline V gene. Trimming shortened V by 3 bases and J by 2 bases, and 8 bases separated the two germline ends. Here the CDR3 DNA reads TGTGCCAGCAGCTTGCAGGGGCGCAATCAGCCCCAGCATTTT. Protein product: CASSLQGRNQPQHF.

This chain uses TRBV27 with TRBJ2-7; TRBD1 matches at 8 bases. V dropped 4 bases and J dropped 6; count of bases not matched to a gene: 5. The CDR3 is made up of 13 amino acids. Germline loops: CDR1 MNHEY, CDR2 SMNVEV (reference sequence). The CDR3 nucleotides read TGTGCCAGCAGTTGGTCCACAGGGGGCGAGCAGTACTTC. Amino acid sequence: CASSWSTGGEQYF.

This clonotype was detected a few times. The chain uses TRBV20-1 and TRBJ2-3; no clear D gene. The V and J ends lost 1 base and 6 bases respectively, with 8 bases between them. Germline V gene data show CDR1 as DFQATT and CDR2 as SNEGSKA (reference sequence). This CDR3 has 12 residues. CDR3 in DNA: TGCAGTGCTAGAGTCCTTGGCGATACGCAGTATTTT. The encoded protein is CSARVLGDTQYF.

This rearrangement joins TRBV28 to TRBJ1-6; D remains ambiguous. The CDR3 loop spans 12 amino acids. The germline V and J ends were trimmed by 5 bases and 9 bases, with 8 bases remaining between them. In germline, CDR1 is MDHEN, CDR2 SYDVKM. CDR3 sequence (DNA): TGTGCCAGCAGTCAACGACTTTCACCCCTCCACTTT. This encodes CASSQRLSPLHF. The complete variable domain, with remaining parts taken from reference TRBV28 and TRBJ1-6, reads DVKVTQSSRYLVKRTGEKVFLECVQDMDHENMFWYRQDPGLGLRLIYFSYDVKMKEKGDIPEGYSVSREKKERFSLILESASTNQTSMYLCASSQRLSPLHFGNGTRLTVT.

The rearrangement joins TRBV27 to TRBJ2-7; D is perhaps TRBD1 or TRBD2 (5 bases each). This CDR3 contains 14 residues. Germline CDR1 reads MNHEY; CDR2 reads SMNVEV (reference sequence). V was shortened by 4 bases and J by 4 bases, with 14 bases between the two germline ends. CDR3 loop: CASSSGPPEYEQYF. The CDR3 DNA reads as TGTGCCAGCAGTTCGGGACCCCCGGAATACGAGCAGTACTTC.

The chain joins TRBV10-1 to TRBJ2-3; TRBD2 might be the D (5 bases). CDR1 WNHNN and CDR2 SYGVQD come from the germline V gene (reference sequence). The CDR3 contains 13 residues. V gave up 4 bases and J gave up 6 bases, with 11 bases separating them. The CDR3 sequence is CASSGIGVDTQYF. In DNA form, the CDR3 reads TGCGCCAGCAGTGGCATCGGGGTGGATACGCAGTATTTT.

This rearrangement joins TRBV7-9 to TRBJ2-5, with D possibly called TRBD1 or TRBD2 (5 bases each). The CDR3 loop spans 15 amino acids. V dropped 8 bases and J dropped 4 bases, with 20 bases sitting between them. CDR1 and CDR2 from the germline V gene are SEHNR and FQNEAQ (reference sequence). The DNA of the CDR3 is TGTGCCAGCCAAGCCGGGACCCACTTTAGAGAGACCCAGTACTTC. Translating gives CASQAGTHFRETQYF.

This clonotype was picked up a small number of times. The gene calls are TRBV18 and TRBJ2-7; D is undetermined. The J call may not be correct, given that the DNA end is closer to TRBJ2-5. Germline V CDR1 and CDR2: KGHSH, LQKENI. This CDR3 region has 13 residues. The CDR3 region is CASSPVIVKTQYF. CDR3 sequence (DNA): TGTGCCAGCTCACCGGTAATTGTGAAGACCCAGTACTTC.

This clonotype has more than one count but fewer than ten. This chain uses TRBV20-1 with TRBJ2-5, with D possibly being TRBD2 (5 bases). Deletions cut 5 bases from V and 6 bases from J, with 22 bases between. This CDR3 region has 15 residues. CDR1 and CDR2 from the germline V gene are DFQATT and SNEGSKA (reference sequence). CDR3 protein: CSALPPLGMIQTQYF. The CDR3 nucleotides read TGCAGTGCTTTGCCTCCCCTCGGGATGATACAGACCCAGTACTTC.

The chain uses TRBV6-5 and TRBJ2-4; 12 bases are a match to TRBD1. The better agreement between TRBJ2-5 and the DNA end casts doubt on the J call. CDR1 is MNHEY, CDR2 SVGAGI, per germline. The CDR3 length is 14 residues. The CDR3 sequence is CASRLGQGAQTQYF. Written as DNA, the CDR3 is TGTGCCAGCAGGCTGGGACAGGGGGCCCAGACCCAGTACTTC.

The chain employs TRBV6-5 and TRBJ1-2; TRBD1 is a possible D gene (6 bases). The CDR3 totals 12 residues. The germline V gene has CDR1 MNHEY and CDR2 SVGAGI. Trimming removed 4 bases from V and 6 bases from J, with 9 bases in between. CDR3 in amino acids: CASSWAGDGYTF. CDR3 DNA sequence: TGTGCCAGCAGTTGGGCAGGGGATGGCTACACCTTC.

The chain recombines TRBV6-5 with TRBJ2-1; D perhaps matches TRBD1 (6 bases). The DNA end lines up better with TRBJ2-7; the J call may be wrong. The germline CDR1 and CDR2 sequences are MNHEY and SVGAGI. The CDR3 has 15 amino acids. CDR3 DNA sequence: TGTGCCAGCAGCACTAACAGGGCCCCCTACAATGAGCAGTACTTC. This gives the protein CASSTNRAPYNEQYF.

The CDR3 loop is CASSYPRGGGNYNEQYF. The CDR3 DNA follows: TGTGCCAGCAGTTACCCCCGGGGAGGAGGGAATTACAATGAGCAGTACTTC. The chain has TRBV6-2 or TRBV6-3 and TRBJ2-1, with a weak D call TRBD2 (6 bases). The J call is in doubt because the DNA end fits TRBJ2-7 better. Germline loops: CDR1 MNHEY, CDR2 SVGEGT. The CDR3 totals 17 residues.